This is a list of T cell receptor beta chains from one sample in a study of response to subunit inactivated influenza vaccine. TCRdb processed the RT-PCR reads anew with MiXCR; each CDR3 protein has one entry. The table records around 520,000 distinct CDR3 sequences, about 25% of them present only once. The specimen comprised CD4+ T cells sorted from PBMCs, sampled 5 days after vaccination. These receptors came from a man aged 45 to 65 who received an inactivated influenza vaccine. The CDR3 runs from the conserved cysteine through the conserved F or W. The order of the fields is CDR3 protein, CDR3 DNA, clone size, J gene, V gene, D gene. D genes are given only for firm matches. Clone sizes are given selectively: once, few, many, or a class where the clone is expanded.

CASSLNSWPGELFF TGTGCCAGCAGCTTAAATTCTTGGCCCGGGGAGCTGTTTTTT few TRBJ2-2 TRBV11-2 .
CASSLKTTQETQYF TGCGCCAGCAGCCTTAAGACTACACAAGAGACCCAGTACTTC . TRBJ2-5 TRBV5-1 .
CATSSRGNRGSTDTQYF TGTGCCACCAGTAGCCGAGGAAACAGGGGGAGCACAGATACGCAGTATTTT . TRBJ2-3 TRBV24-1 TRBD1
CSASLSSSTDTQYF TGCAGTGCCTCCCTTAGCTCTAGCACAGATACGCAGTATTTT . TRBJ2-3 TRBV20-1 .
CSTQGNSNQPQHF TGCAGTACACAGGGAAATAGCAATCAGCCCCAGCATTTT few TRBJ1-5 TRBV20-1 .
CASSVGGRATYNEQFF TGTGCCAGCAGCGTAGGCGGCAGGGCGACTTACAATGAGCAGTTCTTC . TRBJ2-1 TRBV9 .
CSAGAPGKKYNEQFF TGCAGTGCTGGGGCGCCGGGGAAGAAGTACAATGAGCAGTTCTTC . TRBJ2-1 TRBV20-1 .
CAISTRERTSYNEQFF TGTGCCATCAGCACGAGGGAGCGGACCTCCTACAATGAGCAGTTCTTC few TRBJ2-1 TRBV10-3 .
CASSAPGQARGNTIYF TGTGCCAGCAGCGCGCCCGGACAGGCGCGAGGAAACACCATATATTTT once TRBJ1-3 TRBV7-9 TRBD1
CASWFGTRRRQNGELFF TGTGCCAGCTGGTTTGGCACTCGGAGGCGTCAAAACGGGGAGCTGTTTTTT . TRBJ2-2 TRBV3-1 .
CASSQDRSTSDEQYF TGCGCCAGCAGCCAAGACAGGTCAACTTCGGACGAGCAGTACTTC . TRBJ2-7 TRBV4-1 .
CASSASGGPMFF TGCGCCAGCAGCGCAAGCGGGGGGCCCATGTTCTTC few TRBJ2-1 TRBV5-1 TRBD2
CSARDHGRRAYEQYF TGCAGTGCTAGAGATCACGGTCGGAGGGCCTACGAGCAGTACTTC few TRBJ2-7 TRBV20-1 .
CASSLETSARNEQFF TGTGCCAGCAGCTTAGAGACTAGCGCCAGGAATGAGCAGTTCTTC many TRBJ2-1 TRBV7-6 TRBD2
CATSRDTSVEQFF TGTGCCACCAGCAGAGATACTAGCGTCGAGCAGTTCTTC . TRBJ2-1 TRBV15 TRBD2
CAWSRGLGEKLFF TGTGCCTGGAGTCGAGGGTTAGGTGAAAAACTGTTTTTT . TRBJ1-4 TRBV30 .
CASSVEMMGLAGSIYNEQFF TGTGCCAGCAGCGTAGAAATGATGGGACTAGCGGGGTCCATTTACAATGAGCAGTTCTTC . TRBJ2-1 TRBV9 TRBD2
CSAQKKDWVTEAFF TGCAGTGCTCAGAAAAAGGACTGGGTGACTGAAGCTTTCTTT few TRBJ1-1 TRBV20-1 .
CASSPPGLAGGTGELFF TGTGCCAGCAGCCCCCCGGGACTAGCGGGGGGGACCGGGGAGCTGTTTTTT few TRBJ2-2 TRBV7-2 TRBD2
CASSSKFTDTQYF TGTGCCAGCAGCTCAAAGTTCACAGATACGCAGTATTTT few TRBJ2-3 TRBV7-2 .
CASSLYPGGSSYEQYF TGCGCCAGCAGCTTGTATCCAGGCGGAAGCTCCTACGAGCAGTACTTC . TRBJ2-7 TRBV5-1 .
CASSPGQGGKNIQYF TGTGCCAGCAGCCCGGGACAGGGGGGCAAAAACATTCAGTACTTC few TRBJ2-4 TRBV6-1 TRBD1
CASSLAGQSWTDTQYF TGCGCCAGCAGCTTGGCCGGACAGTCTTGGACAGATACGCAGTATTTT . TRBJ2-3 TRBV5-1 .
CASAIRAGLTSYEQYF TGCGCCAGCGCTATCAGGGCAGGGCTCACTTCCTACGAGCAGTACTTC . TRBJ2-7 TRBV4-1 .
CATSREFLPSQETQYF TGTGCCACCAGCAGAGAATTCCTGCCCTCCCAAGAGACCCAGTACTTC . TRBJ2-5 TRBV15 .
CASSFNQGDYEQYF TGTGCCAGCAGCTTCAACCAGGGGGACTACGAGCAGTACTTC few TRBJ2-7 TRBV5-6 TRBD1
CASRTVSNQPQHF TGTGCCAGCAGAACTGTTAGCAATCAGCCCCAGCATTTT few TRBJ1-5 TRBV7-2 .
CAISLNPGGYWQQFF TGTGCCATCAGCCTAAACCCCGGGGGCTATTGGCAGCAGTTCTTC . TRBJ2-1 TRBV7-2 .
CASSFYPTDLYEQYF TGTGCCAGCAGTTTCTACCCCACAGATCTTTACGAGCAGTACTTC few TRBJ2-7 TRBV27 .
CASSQNVNTGELFF TGTGCCAGCAGCCAAAACGTGAACACCGGGGAGCTGTTTTTT . TRBJ2-2 TRBV4-2 .
CASRGGGGPYNEQFF TGTGCCAGCAGAGGAGGGGGGGGACCTTACAATGAGCAGTTCTTC . TRBJ2-1 TRBV6-2/TRBV6-3 .
CASRSFGFYEQYF TGTGCCAGCAGGTCCTTCGGGTTCTACGAGCAGTACTTC . TRBJ2-7 TRBV11-2 .
CASSGGRYTEAFF TGTGCCAGCTCTGGAGGGCGGTACACTGAAGCTTTCTTT . TRBJ1-1 TRBV18 .
CASSQDLGQGVTGELFF TGCGCCAGCAGCCAAGATCTGGGACAGGGAGTCACCGGGGAGCTGTTTTTT . TRBJ2-2 TRBV4-1 TRBD1
CATSDLAGEADTQYF TGTGCCACCAGTGATTTAGCGGGGGAAGCAGATACGCAGTATTTT . TRBJ2-3 TRBV24-1 TRBD2
CASSDPNTARGGYTF TGTGCCAGCAGTGATCCCAACACAGCTAGAGGGGGCTACACCTTC . TRBJ1-2 TRBV2 .
CASSQDGRETQYF TGCGCCAGCAGCCAAGACGGACGGGAGACCCAGTACTTC . TRBJ2-5 TRBV4-3 .
CASSLFRPGNEQFF TGTGCCAGCAGCTTGTTTCGCCCGGGTAATGAGCAGTTCTTC . TRBJ2-1 TRBV7-6 .
CASSQSRFQPQHF TGTGCCAGCAGCCAATCGCGTTTTCAGCCCCAGCATTTT . TRBJ1-5 TRBV14 .
CASSFLRQGAGELFF TGTGCCAGCAGCTTCCTTCGACAGGGGGCCGGGGAGCTGTTTTTT once TRBJ2-2 TRBV7-9 TRBD1
CASSFRLQPQHF TGTGCCAGCAGTTTCCGGCTTCAGCCCCAGCATTTT . TRBJ1-5 TRBV12-3/TRBV12-4 .
CSVSIGGTETQYF TGCAGCGTTTCGATCGGGGGGACGGAGACCCAGTACTTC many TRBJ2-5 TRBV29-1 TRBD2
CASSLRDRSYEQYF TGTGCCAGCAGCCTAAGGGACAGATCCTACGAGCAGTACTTC many TRBJ2-7 TRBV5-6 TRBD1
CSVRLAGVPYEQYF TGCAGCGTAAGGTTAGCGGGAGTCCCCTACGAGCAGTACTTC . TRBJ2-7 TRBV29-1 TRBD2
CASSLGAKNIQYF TGTGCCAGCAGCTTAGGGGCCAAAAACATTCAGTACTTC . TRBJ2-4 TRBV7-3 .
CASSRQGGFYNEQFF TGTGCCAGCAGTCGACAGGGGGGTTTCTACAATGAGCAGTTCTTC few TRBJ2-1 TRBV3-1 TRBD1
CASSINFSYEQYF TGTGCCAGCAGCATTAACTTCTCCTACGAGCAGTACTTC few TRBJ2-7 TRBV12-3/TRBV12-4 .
CASSLSSDSYNEQFF TGTGCCAGCAGCTTATCTTCGGACTCCTACAATGAGCAGTTCTTC . TRBJ2-1 TRBV7-3 .
CSAKPGGGEQFF TGCAGTGCTAAGCCGGGGGGTGGCGAGCAGTTCTTC few TRBJ2-1 TRBV20-1 TRBD2
CASSQALGRTYNEQFF TGTGCCAGCAGCCAAGCCTTGGGGAGGACCTACAATGAGCAGTTCTTC few TRBJ2-1 TRBV4-2 .
CASSFRDSDTGELFF TGTGCCAGCAGCTTTCGGGACAGCGACACCGGGGAGCTGTTTTTT few TRBJ2-2 TRBV5-5 TRBD1
CATSDAGRPKDTQYF TGTGCCACCAGTGATGCGGGGCGCCCAAAAGATACGCAGTATTTT . TRBJ2-3 TRBV24-1 .
CASRESNTQYF TGTGCCAGCAGGGAGTCCAATACGCAGTATTTT few TRBJ2-3 TRBV6-2/TRBV6-3 .
CAFCLVEIWTDSNTEAFF TGTGCCTTCTGTTTAGTGGAAATATGGACAGACTCGAACACTGAAGCTTTCTTT once TRBJ1-1 TRBV3-1 .
CASSVGNRNHYEQYF TGTGCCAGCAGCGTAGGTAATCGCAACCACTACGAGCAGTACTTC few TRBJ2-7 TRBV9 .